This T cell receptor (beta chain) was obtained from a study of T cells in Graves' hyperthyroidism and ophthalmopathy. Trimming left V 10 bases short and J 1 base short, with 7 bases between. The CDR3 loop spans 11 amino acids. Study-level points and caveats: Peripheral blood also featured most of the thyroid clonotypes expanded above 0.001. Using 13 V-J features, a model discriminated ophthalmopathy from stable hyperthyroidism.

Amplified TCR beta CDR3 regions derived from RNA transcripts. In the first-round RT-PCR of the TCR CDR3, the HTBI primer set was used. TCRdb passed the multiplex PCR reads through MiXCR, listing each CDR3 protein once. The repertoire holds hundreds of thousands of distinct CDR3 sequences, with around 25% as singletons. A note on this clonotype: The antigen is unknown.

The sample taken for sequencing was blood. The rearrangement uses TRBV12-3 or TRBV12-4 and TRBJ1-1; D not certain. This TCR was recovered from a woman aged 40 to 50 with Graves' ophthalmopathy. The CDR3 loop is CAIRENTEAFF. CDR3 DNA: TGTGCCATTAGGGAGAACACTGAAGCTTTCTTT.